The TCR beta chain under discussion was sequenced for a study of shared clonotypes between healthy human individuals. Clones were sequenced by immunoSEQ multiplex PCR, and TCRdb holds only the in-frame ones, with some missing. The table lists 2 million to 2.5 million clones, around 90% of them singletons. This receptor was taken from a man between 18 and 29 years old in good health. Some clones in this sample may be carry-over from other donors' samples. The sequenced sample consisted of naive CD4+ T cells from PBMCs. Subset defined: CD45RA+ positively selected.

DNA of the CDR3: TGTGCCAGCAGCTTAGGTATGGACATCTCCTACGAGCAGTACTTC. Translation gives CASSLGMDISYEQYF. The J gene is TRBJ2-7, the V gene TRBV5-5, with D possibly TRBD1 on 5 matching bases. The germline V and J ends were trimmed by 2 bases and 0 bases, with 12 bases remaining between them. This CDR3 has 15 amino acids. Germline CDR1 reads SGHKS; CDR2 reads YYEKEE (reference sequence).